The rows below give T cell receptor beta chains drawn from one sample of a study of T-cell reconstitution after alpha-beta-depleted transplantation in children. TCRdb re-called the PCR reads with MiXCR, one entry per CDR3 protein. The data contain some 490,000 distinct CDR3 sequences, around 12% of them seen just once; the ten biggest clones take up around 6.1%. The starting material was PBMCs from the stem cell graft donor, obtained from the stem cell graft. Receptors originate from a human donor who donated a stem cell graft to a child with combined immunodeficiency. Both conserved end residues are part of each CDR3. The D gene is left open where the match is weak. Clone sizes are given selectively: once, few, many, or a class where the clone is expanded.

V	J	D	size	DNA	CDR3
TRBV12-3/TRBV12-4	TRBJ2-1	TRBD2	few	TGTGCCAGCAGTTTAGCACTAGCGGGACCCAATGAGCAGTTCTTC	CASSLALAGPNEQFF
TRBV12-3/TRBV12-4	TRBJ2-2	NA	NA	TGTGCCAGCAGGACAGAATACACCGGGGAGCTGTTTTTT	CASRTEYTGELFF
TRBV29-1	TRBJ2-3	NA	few	TGCAGCGTTGTTGGTGGGAGCACAGATACGCAGTATTTT	CSVVGGSTDTQYF
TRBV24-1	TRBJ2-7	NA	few	TGTGCCACCAGCAGAGGGGGGTCCTACGAGCAGTACTTC	CATSRGGSYEQYF
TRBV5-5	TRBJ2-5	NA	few	TGTGCCAGCAGCTTGGATAGTCCTAGGAACGGTGAGACCCAGTACTTC	CASSLDSPRNGETQYF
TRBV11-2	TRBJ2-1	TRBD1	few	TGTGCCAGCAGCTCCCAACAGGGGGCCTATGAGCAGTTCTTC	CASSSQQGAYEQFF
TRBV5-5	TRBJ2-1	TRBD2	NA	TGTGCCAGCACCGTACCGGGACTAGCTTTAAATGAGCAGTTCTTC	CASTVPGLALNEQFF
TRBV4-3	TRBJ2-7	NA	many	TGCGCCAGCAGCCAGACGTCCCTCTCTTCCTACGAGCAGTACTTC	CASSQTSLSSYEQYF
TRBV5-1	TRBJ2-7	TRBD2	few	TGCGCCAGCAGCATCGTTGCGGTACTAGCGGGGGTGACCTACGAGCAGTACTTC	CASSIVAVLAGVTYEQYF
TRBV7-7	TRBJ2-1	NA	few	TGTGCTAGCAGCCCTAGGGTTGCTGGGGCCAGGGATGAGCAGTTCTTC	CASSPRVAGARDEQFF
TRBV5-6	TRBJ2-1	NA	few	TGTGCCAGCAGCTTGGTTGCCGGACATGAGCAGTTCTTC	CASSLVAGHEQFF
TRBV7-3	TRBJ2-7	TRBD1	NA	TGTGCCAGCAGCTTAAGGGGACAGCTGTACGAGCAGTACTTC	CASSLRGQLYEQYF
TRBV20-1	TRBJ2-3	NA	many	TGCAGTGCTAGGAAGACAGATACGCAGTATTTT	CSARKTDTQYF
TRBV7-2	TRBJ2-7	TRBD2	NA	TGTGCCAGCAGCCCTCGTTCGGGACTAGCGGGATTTGAGCAGTACTTC	CASSPRSGLAGFEQYF
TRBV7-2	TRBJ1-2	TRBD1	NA	TGTGCCAGCAGCATAGAGGGACAGGGCGGCTACACCTTC	CASSIEGQGGYTF
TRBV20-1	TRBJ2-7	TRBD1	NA	TGCAGTGCCGCCGGGACAGGGATGACCTACGAGCAGTACTTC	CSAAGTGMTYEQYF
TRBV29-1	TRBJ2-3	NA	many	TGCAGCGTTGAGACTCTTCTCACAGATACGCAGTATTTT	CSVETLLTDTQYF
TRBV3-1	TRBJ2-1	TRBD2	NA	TGTGCCAGCAGCCGTAGCGGGGTAAGCTCCTACAATGAGCAGTTCTTC	CASSRSGVSSYNEQFF
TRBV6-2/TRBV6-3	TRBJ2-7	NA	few	TGTGCCAGCAGTTTCTTCGACGGACTCTACGAGCAGTACTTC	CASSFFDGLYEQYF
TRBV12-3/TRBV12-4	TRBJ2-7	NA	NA	TGTGCCAGCAGCCCTTTCGGGGGTAGATACGAGCAGTACTTC	CASSPFGGRYEQYF
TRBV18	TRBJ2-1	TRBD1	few	TGTGCCAGCTCACCTTACAGGGGGTTGGATGAGCAGTTCTTC	CASSPYRGLDEQFF
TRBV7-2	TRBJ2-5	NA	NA	TGTGCCAGCAGCTTAGTTACAGGGCCCCAAGAGACCCAGTACTTC	CASSLVTGPQETQYF
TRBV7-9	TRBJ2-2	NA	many	TGTGCCAGCAGCTTTTGGGGGGAGCTGTTTTTT	CASSFWGELFF
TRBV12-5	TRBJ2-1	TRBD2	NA	TGTGCTAGTGGGGGCTATAGCGGGAGGCTGTACAATGAGCAGTTCTTC	CASGGYSGRLYNEQFF
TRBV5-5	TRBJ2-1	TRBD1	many	TGTGCCAGCAGGAGGTCGGGACAGGCCTACAATGAGCAGTTCTTC	CASRRSGQAYNEQFF
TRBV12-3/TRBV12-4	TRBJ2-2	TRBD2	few	TGTGCCAGCAGTTTCTTTCCGGGGGGGCCCACCGGGGAGCTGTTTTTT	CASSFFPGGPTGELFF
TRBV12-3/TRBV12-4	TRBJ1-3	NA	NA	TGTGCCAGCAGTTTCCGGACGGAAGACTCTGGAAACACCATATATTTT	CASSFRTEDSGNTIYF
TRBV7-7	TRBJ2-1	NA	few	TGTGCTAGCAGCTTAGTGTATAACAATGAGCAGTTCTTC	CASSLVYNNEQFF
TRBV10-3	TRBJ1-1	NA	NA	TGTGCCATCATCCTTGGGGGGGGGAACACTGAAGCTTTCTTT	CAIILGGGNTEAFF
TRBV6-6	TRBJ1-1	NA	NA	TGTGCCAGCACACAGGACACTGAAGCTTTCTTT	CASTQDTEAFF
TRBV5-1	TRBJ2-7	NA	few	TGCGCCAGCAGCCCTGGGGGGACAGACTACTACGAGCAGTACTTC	CASSPGGTDYYEQYF
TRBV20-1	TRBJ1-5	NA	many	TGCAGTGCGAGAGGCGATAGCAATCAGCCCCAGCATTTT	CSARGDSNQPQHF
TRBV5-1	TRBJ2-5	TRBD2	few	TGCGCCAGCAGCTTGGCCTTGTCGGCTAGCGGGAGGTTGGGCCAAGAGACCCAGTACTTC	CASSLALSASGRLGQETQYF
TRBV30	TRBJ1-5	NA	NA	TGTGCCTGGAGTGTGGACGGCGGTGGCAATCAGCCCCAGCATTTT	CAWSVDGGGNQPQHF
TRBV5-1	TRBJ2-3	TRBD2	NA	TGCGCCAGCAGCTTAGCGGGAGCGAGAGATACGCAGTATTTT	CASSLAGARDTQYF
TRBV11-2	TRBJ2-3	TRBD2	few	TGTGCCAGCAGCTTAGAACCCCTAGCGGGGACGGGTACGCAGTATTTT	CASSLEPLAGTGTQYF
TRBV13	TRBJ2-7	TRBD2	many	TGTGCCAGCAGCATCACTAGCGGGAGGACACCCTACGAGCAGTACTTC	CASSITSGRTPYEQYF
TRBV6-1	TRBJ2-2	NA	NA	TGTGCCAGCAGTACCGTTCCCGGAGGGGACGGGGAGCTGTTTTTT	CASSTVPGGDGELFF
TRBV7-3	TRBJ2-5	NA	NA	TGTGCCAGCAGCCCCGGGGCCTCGGAGACCCAGTACTTC	CASSPGASETQYF
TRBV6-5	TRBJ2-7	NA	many	TGTGCCAGCAGTTACTCGAACCAGGGAAGGAACGAGCAGTACTTC	CASSYSNQGRNEQYF
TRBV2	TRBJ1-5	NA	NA	TGTGCCAGCAGTGAAGTAGGGCCCCAGCATTTT	CASSEVGPQHF
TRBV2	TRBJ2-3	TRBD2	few	TGTGCCAGCAGTGGGACTAGCGGGAGGGCCGATACGCAGTATTTT	CASSGTSGRADTQYF
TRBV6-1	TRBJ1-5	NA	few	TGTGCCAGCAGTGAAGATCGCGACCAGGGGTGGGGTTATAGCAATCAGCCCCAGCATTTT	CASSEDRDQGWGYSNQPQHF
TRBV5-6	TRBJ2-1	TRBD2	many	TGTGCCAGCAGCTCGACTAGCGGGAGGGCCGGGCAGTTCTTC	CASSSTSGRAGQFF
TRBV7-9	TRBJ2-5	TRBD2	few	TGTGCCAGCAGATCTAGCGGGGGGGCCGTAGAGACCCAGTACTTC	CASRSSGGAVETQYF
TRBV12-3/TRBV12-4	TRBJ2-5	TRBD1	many	TGTGCCAGCACCCCGGACAGGGGGGAGACCCAGTACTTC	CASTPDRGETQYF
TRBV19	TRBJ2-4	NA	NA	TGTGCCAGTGTTGGGACACCAAGCTACCTAGCCAAAAACATTCAGTACTTC	CASVGTPSYLAKNIQYF
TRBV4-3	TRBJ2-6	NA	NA	TGCGCCAGCAGCCAAGAAGGAGGCCCTGGGGCCAACGTCCTGACTTTC	CASSQEGGPGANVLTF
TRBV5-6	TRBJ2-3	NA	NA	TGTGCCAGCAGCTCCCTGGTCGGAACAGATACGCAGTATTTT	CASSSLVGTDTQYF
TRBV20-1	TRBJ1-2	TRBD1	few	TGCAGTGCCCGGGACAGGGAGGTAGATGGCTACACCTTC	CSARDREVDGYTF
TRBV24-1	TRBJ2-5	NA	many	TGTGCCACCAGTGATTTTCTCGGGGGCCTCCAAGAGACCCAGTACTTC	CATSDFLGGLQETQYF
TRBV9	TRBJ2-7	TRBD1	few	TGTGCCAGCAGCCCAGGGGGGCAGGGGGCGGAAGAGCAGTACTTC	CASSPGGQGAEEQYF